Listed below are T cell receptor beta chains from one sample, sequenced in a study of blood T cell repertoires in COVID-19. Sequenced by immunoSEQ multiplex PCR; TCRdb stores in-frame clones only, minus some. The table shows some 150,000 clones, with around 82% occurring only once. Sequencing input: peripheral blood. All receptors derive from a man in his sixties with active or convalescent COVID-19. Both conserved end residues are part of each CDR3. D genes are given only for firm matches.

v_call	d_call	j_call	cdr3_nt	cdr3_aa
TRBV11-2	.	TRBJ1-5	TGTGCCAGCAGCTTAGTCATCAATCAGCCCCAGCATTTT	CASSLVINQPQHF
TRBV20-1	.	TRBJ1-1	TGCAGTGCTCGAAGACAGACTGAAGCTTTCTTT	CSARRQTEAFF
TRBV30	TRBD1	TRBJ1-3	TGTGCCTGGAGGGTGCAGGGGGCCTCTGGAAACACCATATATTTT	CAWRVQGASGNTIYF
TRBV7-8	TRBD1	TRBJ1-2	TGTGCCAGCAGCTTAGCGGCGACAGGGGCCAGGGGCTACACCTTC	CASSLAATGARGYTF
TRBV30	.	TRBJ1-4	TGTGCCTGGAGGGCTTATGGGGGGATTGAAAAACTGTTTTTT	CAWRAYGGIEKLFF
TRBV2	.	TRBJ2-2	TGTGCCAGCAGTGAAGACGGTATCGGGGAGCTGTTTTTT	CASSEDGIGELFF
TRBV6-4	TRBD1	TRBJ1-5	TGTGCCAGCACCGAGGGGGCAGTTAGCAATCAGCCCCAGCATTTT	CASTEGAVSNQPQHF
TRBV24-1	.	TRBJ2-2	TGTGCCACCGGGCAGGGAAACACCGGGGAGCTGTTTTTT	CATGQGNTGELFF
TRBV7-2	TRBD1	TRBJ2-7	TGTGCCAGCAGCAGAAGGGACAGCTCCTACGAGCAGTACTTC	CASSRRDSSYEQYF
TRBV14	TRBD2	TRBJ2-3	TGTGCCAGCAGCCAGAGGGCCAGCGGGAGGAGGTCAGATACGCAGTATTTT	CASSQRASGRRSDTQYF
TRBV6-6	TRBD1	TRBJ1-6	TGTGCCAGCAGTACAGGACAGGCGGGGTCACCCCTCCACTTT	CASSTGQAGSPLHF